This T cell receptor (beta chain) was found in a study of tumor-infiltrating lymphocytes in primary liver carcinoma (TCRdb year 2017). For the wider study: Surgical resection was performed in China between late 2015 and 2016 on five or six patients with histopathologically diagnosed primary liver carcinoma. Hepatocellular carcinoma (four) or combined HCC and intrahepatic cholangiocarcinoma (one) was present in the five patients, who were three men and two women aged 30 to 69 years. The tumors of the five patients were staged as T1-T3 N0M0, with maximum diameters ranging from roughly 4.2 to 10 cm. Samples yielded roughly 3.65 to 7.13 million productive TCRbeta reads; read depth did not differ significantly between tissue types. Across five regions of each liver tumor, along with adjacent normal tissue and blood, the study brought together TCRbeta repertoire sequencing, expression microarrays and whole-exome sequencing. A total of some 35 specimens from 5 patients went through TCRbeta repertoire sequencing, namely 25 tumor regions, 5 adjacent noncancerous liver tissues and 5 peripheral blood samples. Technical replicate repertoires showed high reproducibility, with mean shared-clone rates approximately 0.89 and correlation coefficients above 0.98. The paper's findings and limits, for the study overall: Only the TCR beta chain was sequenced, which likely underestimates true repertoire diversity because unpaired alpha chains were not captured. Only 4 or 5 patients were included in the study, and the authors note that the findings should be validated in a larger study. A significantly larger repertoire fraction was made up by the top 250 clones in tumors than in blood (p = 0.039). Bulk unsorted samples precluded comparing CD4+ and CD8+ T cell repertoires. Pairs of tumor regions showed greater repertoire overlap (mean roughly 35%) than tumor-adjacent pairs (approximately 17%) or tumor-blood pairs (about 15%), which is consistent with antigen-driven expansion.

Relative to germline, V is missing 0 bases and J is missing 5 bases, with 7 bases of the junction outside any gene match. Inclusive of the bounding cysteine and phenylalanine, the CDR3 is 16 residues long. Only CDR3 DNA remains: 48 bases, in frame from the first base. Per the germline V gene, MGHRA is the CDR1 and YSYEKL is the CDR2. RNA from unsorted whole blood was extracted with TRIzol reagent, and germline DNA was obtained with the DNeasy Blood & Tissue kit. Chronic HBV infection was present in the patients, and the patients were treatment-naive at sampling. Before surgery, four milliliters of peripheral blood were drawn into K2EDTA tubes. TCRbeta-specific cDNA was reverse-transcribed from about 520 ng total RNA using a constant-region primer and ProtoScript II reverse transcriptase. Three nested multiplex PCR rounds, following a slightly modified ARM-PCR procedure, were used to build the TCRbeta libraries. Multiplex TRBV1-TRBV30 forward primers and a Cbeta reverse primer were used in the first two PCR rounds, each of which was run for around 9 cycles. Sample barcodes and Illumina adapters were added in a final 25-cycle PCR using Deep VentR polymerase. Before sequencing, amplicons between 200 and 500 bp were purified from gel using a QIAquick gel extraction kit. The TCRbeta amplicons were sequenced with 250-bp paired-end reads on an Illumina HiSeq 2500. Regarding the original processing steps: Reads were quality-trimmed with Trimmomatic v0.33, and paired reads were merged with FLASH v1.2.11 to recover full CDR3 sequences. V, D and J germline segments were assigned to the rearranged TCRbeta sequences using MiGEC v1.2.1b. VDJtools v1.0.0 computed clonotype statistics and Shannon-Wiener diversity indices. To cut down on sampling bias, every analysis after diversity analysis relied on just the 250 most abundant clonotypes from each sample. TCRdb reprocessed the public reads (quality trimming at Q25 with fastp, clone calling with MiXCR) and kept in-frame beta chains. Each CDR3 protein appears once, grouped with its most common genes and DNA. The V and J calls shown here were made by TCRdb, not taken from the authors' results. Here the sample has about 310,000 distinct CDR3 sequences; approximately 65% occur a single time. The leading ten clones occupy roughly 9% of the sample.

This clonotype was observed at least ten times. Its binding antigen is unknown. Base-call qualities are not available, and no considerably larger clone is one nucleotide away. Material for sequencing was peripheral blood. Recombination linked TRBV4-1 to TRBJ2-1; a stretch of 7 junction bases matches TRBD2. This TCR was sampled from a man between 35 and 55 years old with primary liver carcinoma and hepatitis B virus infection. CDR3 sequence: CASSQDVSGINNEQFF. In nucleotides, the sequence is TGCGCCAGCAGCCAAGATGTAAGCGGGATAAACAATGAGCAGTTCTTC.